Following are 12 T cell receptor beta chains from one sample sequenced in a study of shared clonotypes between healthy human individuals. Sequencing was performed with immunoSEQ multiplex PCR; in TCRdb, only in-frame clones are kept and a portion is missing. Of approximately 2,200,000 clones listed, about 92% are singletons. Terminally differentiated effector memory CD45RA+ cells were excluded from the naive CD8 cells, which were CD45RO-negative and positively selected for CCR7. Sequencing was carried out using naive CD8+ T cells from PBMCs. The receptors here all came from a man in his late teens or twenties in good health. Some clones in this sample may be carry-over from other donors' samples.

V and J are TRBV7-9 and TRBJ1-1, with 9 bases aligning to TRBD1. Germline assignment: CDR1 SEHNR and CDR2 FQNEAQ (reference sequence). CDR3 length: 16 amino acids. The V and J ends lost 4 bases and 6 bases, in that order; junction bases with no gene match: 12. CDR3 nucleotides: TGTGCCAGCAGCTCGGGGACAGGGTCGATGGTGGCTGAAGCTTTCTTT. Its protein is CASSSGTGSMVAEAFF.

This clone was found once. The rearrangement links TRBV5-1 to TRBJ2-6, with 9 nucleotides matching TRBD1. V lost 2 bases, J lost 2 bases, and 2 bases stayed unmatched. The CDR3 is 16 amino acids. Germline V gene sequence: CDR1 SGHRS, CDR2 YFSETQ. CDR3 nucleotides: TGCGCCAGCAGCTTTACAGGGGGCGCTGGGGCCAACGTCCTGACTTTC. This translates into CASSFTGGAGANVLTF.

This chain connects TRBV19 to TRBJ1-5; a weak D match, TRBD1 (5 bases). The CDR3 covers 14 residues. The V gene lost 6 bases and the J gene lost 2 bases, with 11 bases spanning the gap. Germline V gene data show CDR1 as LNHDA and CDR2 as SQIVND (reference sequence). CDR3 sequence (DNA): TGTGCCAGTAGCTACGGGGGAGGCAATCAGCCCCAGCATTTT. Protein: CASSYGGGNQPQHF.

This chain connects TRBV19 to TRBJ1-1; perhaps TRBD1 as D (6 bases). V dropped 3 bases and J dropped 2 bases, with 13 bases sitting between them. The CDR3 contains 15 residues. The germline V gene encodes CDR1 LNHDA and CDR2 SQIVND (reference sequence). CDR3 sequence reads: CASSIMSGANTEAFF. The CDR3 DNA sequence: TGTGCCAGTAGTATTATGTCGGGGGCCAACACTGAAGCTTTCTTT.

This chain uses TRBV9 with TRBJ2-7; the D is unclear. This CDR3 is built from 13 residues. Germline assignment: CDR1 SGDLS and CDR2 YYNGEE. V lost 4 bases and J 2 bases, leaving 10 bases between the germline ends. DNA for the CDR3: TGTGCCAGCAGCAGGACGGATACCTACGAGCAGTACTTC. Its translation: CASSRTDTYEQYF. Variable domain in full (rest from reference TRBV9 and TRBJ2-7): DSGVTQTPKHLITATGQRVTLRCSPRSGDLSVYWYQQSLDQGLQFLIQYYNGEERAKGNILERFSAQQFPDLHSELNLSSLELGDSALYFCASSRTDTYEQYFGPGTRLTVT.

As concerns this clone: Additional DNA sequences in this sample encode the identical CDR3. V gene TRBV7-2 combines with J gene TRBJ2-7, with TRBD1 as a possible D gene (5 bases). The CDR3 sequence is 13 residues long. V dropped 2 bases and J dropped 6 bases, with 11 bases sitting between them. Germline CDR1 and CDR2: SGHTA and FQGNSA. DNA for the CDR3: TGTGCCAGCAGCTTAAGCAGGGCAGGCGAGCAGTACTTC. Translating it yields CASSLSRAGEQYF. The full variable domain, in which reference TRBV7-2 and TRBJ2-7 provide the parts outside the CDR3, is GAGVSQSPSNKVTEKGKDVELRCDPISGHTALYWYRQSLGQGLEFLIYFQGNSAPDKSGLPSDRFSAERTGGSVSTLTIQRTQQEDSAVYLCASSLSRAGEQYFGPGTRLTVT.

V usage is TRBV14 and J usage is TRBJ2-1, with D hard to call. V was trimmed by 1 base and J by 10 bases, leaving 11 bases between them. The CDR3 totals 13 residues. Germline CDR1 SGHDN, CDR2 FVKESK. The CDR3 DNA follows: TGTGCCAGCAGCCAAGGGCTAGTGAGGGAGCAGTTCTTC. Amino acids: CASSQGLVREQFF.

This chain connects TRBV5-6 to TRBJ2-7, with a possible D match to TRBD2 (6 bases). CDR3 length: 14 residues. Germline CDR1 reads SGHDT; CDR2 reads YYEEEE. The ends were cut back, 4 bases at V and 3 bases at J, with 14 bases in the middle. CDR3 amino acids: CASSPGPGVYEQYF. The DNA for the CDR3 is TGTGCCAGCAGCCCGGGTCCGGGAGTCTACGAGCAGTACTTC.

V usage is TRBV28 and J usage is TRBJ2-7, with 7 bases lining up with TRBD2. This CDR3 is built from 15 residues. The trim removed 6 bases at V and 2 bases at J, leaving 10 bases unmatched. Germline CDR1 MDHEN, CDR2 SYDVKM. Here the CDR3 reads CASSPRPSGTYEQYF. The CDR3 region has the DNA TGTGCCAGCAGCCCTAGGCCTAGCGGAACCTACGAGCAGTACTTC. Drawing the rest from reference TRBV28 and TRBJ2-7, the complete variable domain is DVKVTQSSRYLVKRTGEKVFLECVQDMDHENMFWYRQDPGLGLRLIYFSYDVKMKEKGDIPEGYSVSREKKERFSLILESASTNQTSMYLCASSPRPSGTYEQYFGPGTRLTVT.

J is TRBJ2-1 and V is TRBV18; the match to TRBD2 covers 14 bases. The CDR3 has 15 residues. CDR1 KGHSH and CDR2 LQKENI come from the germline V gene. With 3 bases clipped from V and 8 bases from J, the junction kept 3 bases outside the gene matches. This chain's CDR3 is CASSPGLAGVDEQFF. The CDR3 nucleotides read TGTGCCAGCTCACCGGGACTAGCGGGAGTCGATGAGCAGTTCTTC. Full variable domain (outside the CDR3, taken from reference TRBV18 and TRBJ2-1): NAGVMQNPRHLVRRRGQEARLRCSPMKGHSHVYWYRQLPEEGLKFMVYLQKENIIDESGMPKERFSAEFPKEGPSILRIQQVVRGDSAAYFCASSPGLAGVDEQFFGPGTRLTVL.

This chain uses TRBV27 with TRBJ2-7; D may match TRBD1 or TRBD2 (5 bases each). This CDR3 region has 14 residues. CDR1 and CDR2 (germline): MNHEY, SMNVEV (reference sequence). The ends were cut back, 4 bases at V and 5 bases at J, with 15 bases in the middle. This CDR3 reads CASSSSGAWNEQYF. CDR3 nucleotides: TGTGCCAGCAGTTCTTCCGGGGCGTGGAACGAGCAGTACTTC.

This clone was observed a single time. The chain combines TRBV28 with TRBJ2-5; 12 bases align to TRBD2. Germline-derived CDR1 and CDR2 are MDHEN and SYDVKM. Trimming took 6 bases from V and 2 from J; bases not matched to a gene: 10. This CDR3 has 17 amino acids. CDR3 amino acids: CASSPLLAGGRQETQYF. The CDR3 DNA sequence: TGTGCCAGCAGCCCCCTACTAGCGGGAGGACGGCAAGAGACCCAGTACTTC.